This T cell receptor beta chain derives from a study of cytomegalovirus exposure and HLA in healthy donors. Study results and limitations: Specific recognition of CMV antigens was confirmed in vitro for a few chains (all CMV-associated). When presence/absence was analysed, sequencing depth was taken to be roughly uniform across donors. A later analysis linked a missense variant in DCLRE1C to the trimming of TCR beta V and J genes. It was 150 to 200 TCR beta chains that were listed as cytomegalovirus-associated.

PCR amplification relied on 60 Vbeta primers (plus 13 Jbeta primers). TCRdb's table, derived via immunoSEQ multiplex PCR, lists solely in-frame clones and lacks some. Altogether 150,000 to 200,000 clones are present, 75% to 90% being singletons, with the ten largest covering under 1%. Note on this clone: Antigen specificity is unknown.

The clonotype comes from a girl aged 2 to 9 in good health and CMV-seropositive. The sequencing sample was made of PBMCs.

CDR3 in DNA: TGTGCCAGCAGTGAACTCTTGGAGCAGTACTTC. Amino acids: CASSELLEQYF. The rearrangement uses TRBV2 and TRBJ2-7; D uncertain. CDR1 SNHLY and CDR2 FYNNEI come from the germline V gene. This CDR3 has 11 residues. V lost 2 bases and J lost 7, with 6 bases in between.